Listed below are T cell receptor beta chains from one sample, sequenced in a study of T cells after yellow fever vaccination. MiXCR, run by TCRdb on the 5' RACE reads, gives a single entry per CDR3 protein. The data hold about 110,000 distinct CDR3 sequences, with around 8% observed a single time. The sequences come from CD8+ T cells sorted from PBMCs, collected 45 days after the yellow fever booster vaccination. The receptors were sampled from a man aged 25 to 45 who received the YFV17D yellow fever vaccine. Each CDR3 is given with its conserved first and last residue. A D gene is named only where the DNA matches it firmly. A row's size may be missing; if present it is once, few, many or a size class.

d_gene	v_gene	abundance	j_gene	CDR3nt	CDR3aa
.	TRBV7-2	many	TRBJ2-7	TGTGCCAGCAGCCCCCTAGACTTTCCCTACGAGCAGTACTTC	CASSPLDFPYEQYF
TRBD2	TRBV5-1	.	TRBJ2-3	TGCGCCAGCAGCTTGGTGAACACCCGAGCGGGACCTACGCAGTATTTT	CASSLVNTRAGPTQYF
.	TRBV2	few	TRBJ1-1	TGTGCCAGCAGTGTCTCGGACCGGGCTGCTGAAGCTTTCTTT	CASSVSDRAAEAFF
TRBD1	TRBV15	many	TRBJ1-2	TGTGCCACCAGCAGAGATCGACAGGGCTATGGCTACACCTTC	CATSRDRQGYGYTF
.	TRBV6-1	many	TRBJ2-1	TGTGCCAGCAGCCCCGGGGCATACAATGAGCAGTTCTTC	CASSPGAYNEQFF
TRBD1	TRBV7-9	.	TRBJ2-7	TGTGCCAGCAGCTTAGTGGGACAGGGGATCGACGAGCAGTACTTC	CASSLVGQGIDEQYF
.	TRBV12-3/TRBV12-4	many	TRBJ2-7	TGTGCCAGCAGTTTCGGGACTCCTTACGAGCAGTACTTC	CASSFGTPYEQYF
.	TRBV5-5	few	TRBJ2-2	TGTGCCAGCAGCTTGGGTATCGACCGGGAGCTGTTTTTT	CASSLGIDRELFF
TRBD1	TRBV29-1	few	TRBJ2-5	TGCAGCGTTGAAATGGGACAGGGCCAAGAGACCCAGTACTTC	CSVEMGQGQETQYF
.	TRBV20-1	many	TRBJ2-5	TGCAGTGCTAGCGGGGTAGTGGGGGAGACCCAGTACTTC	CSASGVVGETQYF
.	TRBV28	many	TRBJ2-4	TGTGCCAGCAGTTTAGCGGACAAAAACATTCAGTACTTC	CASSLADKNIQYF
.	TRBV4-3	many	TRBJ2-7	TGCGCCAGCAGCCAGGGGGGGCGGTACGAGCAGTACTTC	CASSQGGRYEQYF
.	TRBV7-6	many	TRBJ2-1	TGTGCCAGCAGCTTAGTTAGCGGCTACAATGAGCAGTTCTTC	CASSLVSGYNEQFF
TRBD2	TRBV7-8	few	TRBJ2-1	TGTGCCAGCAGCCTACTAGCGGACCCCTCCTACAATGAGCAGTTCTTC	CASSLLADPSYNEQFF
TRBD2	TRBV2	.	TRBJ2-7	TGTGCCAGCAGTGAAGACGGGACTAGCAGCTATCGGTACTTC	CASSEDGTSSYRYF
TRBD2	TRBV30	few	TRBJ2-1	TGTGCCTGGAGTGTCACTAGCGACAATGAGCAGTTCTTC	CAWSVTSDNEQFF
.	TRBV5-1	many	TRBJ2-4	TGCGCCAGCAGCTTGGTAGGATCTCCCGTAGGTGACATTCAGTACTTC	CASSLVGSPVGDIQYF